The clone carrying this T cell receptor beta chain was counted only a few times. Its antigen is still unknown. No patient received treatment before thyroid surgery. Germline trimming cut 6 bases from V and 7 bases from J; bases unmatched to any gene: 14. This CDR3 contains 15 residues. Looked up from germline, CDR1 is MNHNS and CDR2 is SASEGT. This sample stems from a study of metastatic and nonmetastatic thyroid tumors. Looking at the study overall: Peripheral blood and tumor or nodule samples from malignant and benign thyroid patients were compared. Study outcomes and limitations: As reported, TCR beta diversity in blood and tumor was significantly higher in malignant thyroid tumors than in benign nodules.

TCRdb reprocessed the PCR reads using MiXCR. The sample records approximately 7,000 clones, under 35% being singletons. The sample was adjacent normal tissue. This chain uses TRBV6-1 with TRBJ1-1; 7 bases align to TRBD1. The receptor was derived from a male donor with papillary thyroid cancer or a benign thyroid nodule (not recorded which). Some clones in this sample may be carry-over from other donors' samples. Here the CDR3 reads CASSLEKGAQGEAFF. The DNA of the CDR3 is TGTGCCAGCAGCTTAGAGAAGGGGGCGCAAGGTGAAGCTTTCTTT.